This TCR beta chain emerged from a study of blood T cells in healthy people across ages (dated by TCRdb to the mid-2010s). Regarding the research as a whole: Template switching captured roughly one uniquely barcoded TCR beta cDNA molecule per two T cells in model experiments. To track age-related changes in TCR beta repertoire diversity, the study relied on deep sequencing normalized with unique cDNA molecular identifiers. To avoid experimental bias, donors of different ages were distributed randomly across sequencing lanes. The donors were split into four age groups: young (average about 16 years), middle-aged (about 40), aged (approximately 60) and long-lived (about 82). Two additional independent replicas of 1 million unique cDNA reads from the same blood draw were analyzed for two donors (one aged 18 to 30 and one aged 80 or older). What the authors observed across the whole study: As age increased, observed TCR beta diversity per million T cells dropped in a roughly linear way, and a significant reduction was already evident by age 40. Compared with the aged group, the long-lived group had more naive CD4+ T cells, fewer expanded clones and increased TCR diversity, a pattern suggesting age selection. Since profiling was done on bulk unsorted PBMCs, naive and antigen-experienced compartments could not be conclusively compared. Estimates of total diversity based on one million sequenced T cells were considered lower bounds and underestimates. The CMV infection status of donors was not known, potentially confounding age-related changes in expanded clonotypes. A strong correlation was found between observed TCR beta diversity and the percentage of naive T cells measured by flow cytometry.

Details on this clonotype: Its cognate antigen has yet to be identified. No much larger clonotype is one base removed from it; base qualities were not supplied.

The approximately 39 donors, aged about 6 to 100 years, were systemically healthy Caucasian individuals from Russia. Each donor gave ten milliliters of peripheral blood, collected into EDTA-treated Vacutainer tubes. Ficoll-Paque density-gradient centrifugation was used to isolate PBMCs, with at least 7 million per sample. Total RNA, at least 6 micrograms per sample, was extracted from PBMCs with Trizol reagent. The percentages of naive CD45RAhigh/CD27high T cells were determined by flow cytometry on a PBMC aliquot from every donor. Library construction relied on 5' RACE. The sequencer was an Illumina HiSeq 2500. A second PCR of roughly 6 to 11 cycles was run with a J-beta primer mix and a sample-barcoded 5' primer. A unique molecular identifier was introduced onto each TCR beta cDNA molecule by a template-switch 5' adaptor carrying 12 random nucleotides. Each sample yielded at least 2.5 million CDR3-containing paired-end reads. The Mint cDNA synthesis kit, primed by a TRBC-specific oligonucleotide, was used to synthesize first-strand cDNA from all RNA. Following uracil-DNA glycosylase treatment, a first 18-cycle PCR with universal primers M1SS and BC2_uni_R was performed on all cDNA. In the authors' own workflow: Each sample was normalized by randomly selecting 1 million high-quality reads, each carrying a distinct molecular identifier. Instead of being binned into consensus sequences, reads with shared molecular identifiers were discarded. MiTCR, with a Q25 quality threshold and the strictest error-elimination algorithm, was used for CDR3 identification, clonotype clustering and error correction. A nonparametric unseen species model using Euler transformation provided a lower-bound estimate of total TCR beta diversity. In TCRdb, the public reads were trimmed at Q25 with fastp and aligned with MiXCR, with productive beta chains retained. Each CDR3 protein gets just one entry, which takes the most common genes and DNA from the rows behind it. These V and J calls originate from TCRdb's pipeline instead of the authors' own analysis. Across this sample there are about 1.5 million distinct CDR3 sequences, with about 43% seen only once. The ten largest clones take up approximately 7.9% of the sample.

Per the germline V gene, SGHRS is the CDR1 and YFSETQ is the CDR2. Inclusive of the bounding cysteine and phenylalanine, the CDR3 is 13 residues long. Only CDR3 DNA is held: 39 bases, read in frame from base 1. Trimming leaves V shorter by 7 bases and J shorter by 2 bases, with the junction holding 6 bases beyond the gene matches. Sequencing was performed on blood. The sequence was obtained from a woman under 30 in good health. Rearrangement joined TRBV5-1 to TRBJ2-7; 7 middle bases align to TRBD2. The DNA sequence is given as TGCGCCAGCCAACGGGACTATACCTACGAGCAGTACTTC. Translated, it gives CASQRDYTYEQYF.